The source of this TCR beta chain is a study of low-dose radiotherapy and immunotherapy resistance in tumors. Study context: Patients were treated with intravenous nivolumab at 240 mg every two weeks and were also dosed with ipilimumab at 1 mg/kg every six weeks. With cycle 1 day 1 as the start, patients took oral aspirin 300 mg daily for four cycles. Intravenous cyclophosphamide 200 mg/m2 was given every two weeks, one day before radiation and immunotherapy.

Covering alpha and beta chains, TRAV- and TRBV-specific primers were used for the first-strand cDNA. The authors amplified TCRs for 20 PCR cycles with a constant-region primer and a V-primer adapter. In vitro transcription amplified the mRNA that had been isolated. In TCRdb, the reads were re-called with MiXCR into one record per CDR3 protein. This table has roughly 8,000 distinct CDR3 sequences, roughly 61% appearing once. Trimming pared 7 bases from V and 7 bases from J, leaving 16 bases between. Germline CDR1 is LNHDA and CDR2 is SQIVND (reference sequence). This CDR3 spans 13 amino acids. The chain links TRBV19 to TRBJ1-2; a possible D gene is TRBD1 (6 bases). This clonotype originated in a human donor with advanced metastatic prostate, ovarian, gallbladder or colorectal cancer (not recorded which). This table probably holds off-target reads from a library built for another chain. The CDR3: CASNDRSSGGYTF. The DNA for the CDR3 is TGTGCCAGTAACGACAGGAGTAGCGGTGGCTACACCTTC.